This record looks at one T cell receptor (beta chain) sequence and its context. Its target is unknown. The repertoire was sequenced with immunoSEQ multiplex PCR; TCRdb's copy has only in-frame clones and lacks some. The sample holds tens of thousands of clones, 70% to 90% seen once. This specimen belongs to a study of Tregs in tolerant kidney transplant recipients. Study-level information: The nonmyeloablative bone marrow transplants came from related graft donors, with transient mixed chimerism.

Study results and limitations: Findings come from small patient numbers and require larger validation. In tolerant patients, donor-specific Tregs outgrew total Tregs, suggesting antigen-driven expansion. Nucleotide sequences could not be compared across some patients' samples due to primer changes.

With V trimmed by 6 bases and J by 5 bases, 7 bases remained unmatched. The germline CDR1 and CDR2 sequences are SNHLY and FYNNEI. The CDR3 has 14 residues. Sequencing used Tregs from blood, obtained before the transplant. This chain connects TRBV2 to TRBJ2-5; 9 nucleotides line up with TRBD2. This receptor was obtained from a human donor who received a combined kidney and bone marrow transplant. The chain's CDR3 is CASSLGTSRETQYF. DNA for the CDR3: TGTGCCAGCAGCCTCGGGACTAGCAGGGAGACCCAGTACTTC. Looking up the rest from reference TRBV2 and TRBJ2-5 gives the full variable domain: EPEVTQTPSHQVTQMGQEVILRCVPISNHLYFYWYRQILGQKVEFLVSFYNNEISEKSEIFDDQFSVERPDGSNFTLKIRSTKLEDSAMYFCASSLGTSRETQYFGPGTRLLVL.